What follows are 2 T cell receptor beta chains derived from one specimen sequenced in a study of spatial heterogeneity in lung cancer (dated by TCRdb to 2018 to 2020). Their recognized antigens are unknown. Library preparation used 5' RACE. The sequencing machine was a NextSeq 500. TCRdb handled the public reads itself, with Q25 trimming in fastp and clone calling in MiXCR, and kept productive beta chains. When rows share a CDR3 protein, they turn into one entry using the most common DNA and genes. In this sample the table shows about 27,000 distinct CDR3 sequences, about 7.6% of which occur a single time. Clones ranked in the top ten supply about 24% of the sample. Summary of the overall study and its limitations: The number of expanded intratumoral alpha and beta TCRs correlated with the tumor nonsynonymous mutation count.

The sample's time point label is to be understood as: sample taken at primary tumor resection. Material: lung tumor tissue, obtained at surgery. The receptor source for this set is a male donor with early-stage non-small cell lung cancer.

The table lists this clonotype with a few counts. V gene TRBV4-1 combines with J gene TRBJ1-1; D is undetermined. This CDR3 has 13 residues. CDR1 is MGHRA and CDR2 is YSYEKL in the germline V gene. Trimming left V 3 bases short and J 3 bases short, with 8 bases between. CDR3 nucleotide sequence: TGCGCCAGCAGCCAGGATCTCTACACTGAAGCTTTCTTT. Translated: CASSQDLYTEAFF.

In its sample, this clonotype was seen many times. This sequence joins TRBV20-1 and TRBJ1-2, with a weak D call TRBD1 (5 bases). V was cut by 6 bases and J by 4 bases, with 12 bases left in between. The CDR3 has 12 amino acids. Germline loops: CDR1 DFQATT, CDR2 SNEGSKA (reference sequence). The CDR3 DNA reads TGCAGTGCCATTCCGGACATCTATGGCTACACCTTC. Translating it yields CSAIPDIYGYTF.